This T cell receptor beta chain was observed in a study of T-cell memory formation after mild COVID-19. Study-level results: Shrinking CD4+ clones were chiefly CM and EM; CD8+ ones were chiefly EMRA.

TCRdb reprocessed the 5' RACE reads via MiXCR and lists one record per CDR3 protein. This repertoire shows hundreds of thousands of distinct CDR3 sequences, roughly 20% found once; its top ten account for roughly 8.4%. The CDR3 is 14 residues long. CDR1 is SQVTM and CDR2 is ANQGSEA in the germline V gene. Deletions cut 4 bases from V and 2 bases from J, with 12 bases between. The sample holds a few counts of this clonotype. Its antigen is unknown. This rearrangement joins TRBV29-1 to TRBJ1-5; tentatively, D is TRBD1 (5 bases). Specimen: PBMCs or a T cell subset sorted from them (not recorded which). This TCR derives from an adult woman who had mild COVID-19 (a few samples of this study predate the infection). Cell type and time point are not known. The CDR3 protein is CSVAVTAGNQPQHF. The CDR3 DNA reads TGCAGCGTTGCAGTGACAGCGGGCAATCAGCCCCAGCATTTT.